This passage covers 32 T cell receptor beta chains from one sample sequenced in a study of cytomegalovirus exposure and HLA in healthy donors. Only in-frame clones appear in the TCRdb table, and some are missing; sequencing was by immunoSEQ multiplex PCR. The table shows around 150,000 clones, with 88% occurring only once. Source material: PBMCs. The receptors stem from a man aged 18 to 29 in good health and CMV-seronegative.

V gene TRBV29-1 combines with J gene TRBJ1-4; 8 nucleotides line up with TRBD1. J lost 4 bases, V lost 6 bases, and 10 bases had no gene match. There are 15 residues in the CDR3. Germline CDR1 reads SQVTM; CDR2 reads ANQGSEA. CDR3 sequence reads: CSVTRRTGFNEKLFF. The CDR3 region has the DNA TGCAGCGTCACAAGACGGACAGGGTTTAATGAAAAACTGTTTTTT.

The rearrangement links TRBV28 to TRBJ1-2; 10 bases map to TRBD1. The CDR3 is 17 amino acids. V gave up 1 base and J gave up 0 bases; unmatched junction bases: 5. CDR1 and CDR2 from the germline V gene are MDHEN and SYDVKM. CDR3 loop: CASSLSAGQGTNYGYTF. CDR3 sequence (DNA): TGTGCCAGCAGTTTATCGGCGGGACAGGGGACTAACTATGGCTACACCTTC.

The rearrangement joins TRBV20-1 to TRBJ2-7; weak D call: TRBD2 (5 bases). Trimming cost V 5 bases and J 6 bases, with 11 bases left between them. CDR1 DFQATT and CDR2 SNEGSKA come from the germline V gene (reference sequence). The CDR3 has 11 residues. This CDR3 reads CSALNGVEQYF. CDR3 DNA sequence: TGCAGTGCTCTTAACGGGGTCGAGCAGTACTTC.

The chain is built from TRBV6-6 and TRBJ1-1; 9 bases line up with TRBD1. V shed 2 bases and J 8 bases; nucleotides not matched to a gene: 3. The CDR3 extends over 13 amino acids. CDR1 is MNHNY, CDR2 SVGAGI, per germline (reference sequence). The CDR3 protein is CASSYTGQGEAFF. CDR3 DNA sequence: TGTGCCAGCAGTTACACAGGACAGGGGGAAGCTTTCTTT.

This rearrangement joins TRBV7-2 to TRBJ2-2, with D possibly matching TRBD2 (6 bases). Germline CDR1 SGHTA, CDR2 FQGNSA. Trimming shortened V by 9 bases and J by 0 bases, and 11 bases separated the two germline ends. This CDR3 has 14 residues. For the CDR3, the DNA is TGTGCCAGTCGTAGCGGCCCGAACACCGGGGAGCTGTTTTTT. Its protein is CASRSGPNTGELFF.

The rearrangement uses TRBV5-6 and TRBJ2-7, with D hard to call. This CDR3 is 12 amino acids long. The germline V and J ends were trimmed by 4 bases and 5 bases, with 10 bases remaining between them. Germline V lookup: CDR1 SGHDT, CDR2 YYEEEE. The CDR3 nucleotides read TGTGCCAGCAGCGGAACAGATGACGAGCAGTACGTC. Encoded protein: CASSGTDDEQYV.

The chain couples TRBV27 to TRBJ2-1; the match to TRBD1 covers 9 bases. This CDR3 contains 14 residues. Germline loops: CDR1 MNHEY, CDR2 SMNVEV (reference sequence). V was pared by 5 bases and J by 5 bases, with 4 bases of the junction left unmatched. The DNA of the CDR3 is TGTGCCAGCAGTCCCGGGACAGGGAACAATGAGCAGTTCTTC. Residues: CASSPGTGNNEQFF.

The chain links TRBV5-4 to TRBJ1-2; perhaps TRBD1 as D (5 bases). From germline, CDR1 is SGHNT and CDR2 YYREEE (reference sequence). V lost 2 bases, J lost 0 bases, and 8 bases lay in between. CDR3 length: 14 amino acids. CDR3 nucleotides: TGTGCCAGCAGCTTCGACAGAGCTAACTATGGCTACACCTTC. Amino acid sequence: CASSFDRANYGYTF.

The chain links TRBV7-9 to TRBJ1-3; D gene uncertain. CDR1 and CDR2 (germline): SEHNR, FQNEAQ (reference sequence). Trimming took 5 bases from V and 0 from J, leaving 14 bases between them. The CDR3 loop spans 16 amino acids. This chain's CDR3 is CASSPRFSSSGNTIYF. CDR3 bases: TGTGCCAGCAGCCCGAGGTTCTCAAGCTCTGGAAACACCATATATTTT.

J is TRBJ1-5 and V is TRBV5-1, with TRBD1 as a possible D gene (6 bases). Germline V gene sequence: CDR1 SGHRS, CDR2 YFSETQ. There are 13 residues in the CDR3. V lost 3 bases to trimming and J lost 3 bases, with 7 bases between them. This CDR3 reads CASSWDNNQPQHF. CDR3 in DNA: TGCGCCAGCAGCTGGGACAACAATCAGCCCCAGCATTTT.

Regarding this clone: Other DNA sequences in this sample translate to the same CDR3. The chain carries TRBV6-5 and TRBJ2-3; perhaps TRBD2 as D (6 bases). Germline CDR1 is MNHEY and CDR2 is SVGAGI. The V gene lost 8 bases and the J gene lost 5 bases, with 8 bases spanning the gap. There are 11 residues in the CDR3. The CDR3 DNA sequence: TGTGCCAGCCGGAGGGGAGATACGCAGTATTTT. Encoded protein: CASRRGDTQYF.

The chain joins TRBV6-5 to TRBJ2-1; 11 bases line up with TRBD2. Trimming cost V 4 bases and J 9 bases; bases outside gene matches: 11. Germline assignment: CDR1 MNHEY and CDR2 SVGAGI. The CDR3 loop spans 16 amino acids. In DNA form, the CDR3 reads TGTGCCAGCAGTTCCTTAGCGGGAGGGCTGCCTAGTGAGCAGTTCTTC. Residues: CASSSLAGGLPSEQFF.

The rearrangement joins TRBV7-9 to TRBJ1-2, with 7 bases that match TRBD1. The CDR3 runs 12 residues. Germline V gene lookup returns CDR1 SEHNR and CDR2 FQNEAQ (reference sequence). The ends lost 2 bases at V and 8 bases at J; junction bases unmatched: 2. CDR3: CASSLIGGGYTF. The CDR3 nucleotides are TGTGCCAGCAGCTTAATAGGGGGCGGCTACACCTTC.

The rearrangement links TRBV19 to TRBJ2-3; maybe TRBD1 (5 bases). There are 15 residues in the CDR3. Germline-derived CDR1 and CDR2 are LNHDA and SQIVND (reference sequence). V was pared by 5 bases and J by 0 bases, with 12 bases between. The CDR3 spells CASSPSTVSTDTQYF. Written as DNA, the CDR3 is TGTGCCAGTAGTCCGTCGACAGTTAGCACAGATACGCAGTATTTT.

The chain recombines TRBV7-9 with TRBJ2-5; TRBD1 is a possible D gene (6 bases). Per the germline V gene, CDR1 is SEHNR and CDR2 is FQNEAQ (reference sequence). The CDR3 loop spans 18 amino acids. Trimming left V 4 bases short and J 4 bases short, with 25 bases between. The CDR3 protein is CASSYITSQGLKGETQYF. DNA of the CDR3: TGTGCCAGCAGCTATATAACCTCCCAGGGGCTTAAGGGAGAGACCCAGTACTTC.

The chain combines TRBV5-1 with TRBJ1-3; 7 nucleotides align to TRBD1. This CDR3 contains 16 residues. V was clipped by 0 bases and J by 0 bases; unmatched bases: 3. Germline values: CDR1 SGHRS, CDR2 YFSETQ. In nucleotides, the CDR3 is TGCGCCAGCAGCTTGGGGGACAGTCTCTCTGGAAACACCATATATTTT. Amino acids: CASSLGDSLSGNTIYF.

The V call is TRBV6-5, the J call TRBJ2-7; D perhaps matches TRBD2 (5 bases). CDR1 and CDR2 from the germline V gene are MNHEY and SVGAGI. The CDR3 has 14 residues. Trimming cost V 2 bases and J 0 bases, with 8 bases left between them. In DNA form, the CDR3 reads TGTGCCAGCAGTTACGAGCGGAGCTCCTACGAGCAGTACTTC. It codes for CASSYERSSYEQYF.

The V gene is TRBV5-1, the J gene TRBJ2-7; a possible D gene is TRBD2 (5 bases). Germline CDR1 SGHRS, CDR2 YFSETQ. V gave up 4 bases and J gave up 0 bases, with 17 bases separating them. The CDR3 contains 16 residues. As DNA, the CDR3 is TGCGCCAGCAGCCTCGGGATAGGGATGAGCTCCTACGAGCAGTACGTC. Translating gives CASSLGIGMSSYEQYV.

This chain joins TRBV28 and TRBJ2-1; 14 nucleotides match TRBD2. From germline, CDR1 is MDHEN and CDR2 SYDVKM. After removal of 2 bases from V and 4 bases from J, the junction contained 7 bases not matched to a gene. This CDR3 spans 18 amino acids. This CDR3 reads CASSLSPRTSGRYNEQFF. The CDR3 coding sequence is TGTGCCAGCAGTTTAAGCCCCCGGACTAGCGGGAGGTACAATGAGCAGTTCTTC.

The chain carries TRBV18 and TRBJ2-7; weak D call: TRBD1 (6 bases). The CDR3 covers 14 residues. V gave up 6 bases and J gave up 5 bases, with 17 bases separating them. Looked up from germline, CDR1 is KGHSH and CDR2 is LQKENI. As DNA, the CDR3 is TGTGCCAGCTCCGCTACTTCCAGGGGAAACGAGCAGTACGTC. This gives the protein CASSATSRGNEQYV.

The table lists this clone with a count of one. CDR3 residues: CASSYSSESGSHEQYF. The CDR3 nucleotides read TGTGCCAGCAGTTACTCTTCTGAATCAGGGTCCCACGAGCAGTACTTC. The chain combines TRBV6-5 with TRBJ2-7; a weak D match, TRBD1 (5 bases). This CDR3 has 16 residues. Per the germline V gene, CDR1 is MNHEY and CDR2 is SVGAGI. Deletions cut 0 bases from V and 5 bases from J, with 17 bases between.

The chain couples TRBV5-6 to TRBJ2-4, with D unresolved. The V gene's germline CDR1 is SGHDT and CDR2 YYEEEE. Trimming left V 0 bases short and J 3 bases short, with 7 bases between. CDR3 length equals 14 residues. Here the CDR3 DNA reads TGTGCCAGCAGCTTGGGAAGTAGCAAAAACATTCAGTACTTC. Protein: CASSLGSSKNIQYF.

The chain combines TRBV9 with TRBJ2-2; 10 nucleotides line up with TRBD1. Germline V lookup: CDR1 SGDLS, CDR2 YYNGEE. The CDR3 spans 19 residues. V lost 3 bases and J lost 6; bases outside the gene matches: 17. DNA of the CDR3: TGTGCCAGCAGCGCTAGGATGGGACAGGGGAGGATATCTTCCGGGGAGCTGTTTTTT. Amino acids: CASSARMGQGRISSGELFF. Together with reference TRBV9 and TRBJ2-2, the CDR3 gives the full variable domain: DSGVTQTPKHLITATGQRVTLRCSPRSGDLSVYWYQQSLDQGLQFLIQYYNGEERAKGNILERFSAQQFPDLHSELNLSSLELGDSALYFCASSARMGQGRISSGELFFGEGSRLTVL.

The gene calls are TRBV5-4 and TRBJ1-2, with a tentative D call TRBD1 (5 bases). CDR1 is SGHNT, CDR2 YYREEE, per germline (reference sequence). This CDR3 is built from 14 residues. V was cut by 2 bases and J by 2 bases, with 10 bases left in between. In nucleotides, the CDR3 is TGTGCCAGCAGCTTACTGGCAGGGAACTATGGCTACACCTTC. It is translated as CASSLLAGNYGYTF.

The chain has TRBV6-5 and TRBJ1-5, with 8 bases fitting TRBD1. This CDR3 region has 13 residues. The J segment lost 9 bases and the V segment lost 8 bases, leaving 9 bases of the junction unmatched. The germline V gene encodes CDR1 MNHEY and CDR2 SVGAGI. The CDR3 DNA reads TGTGCCAGCGCAGGGGGCGCGTTGTTGCCCCAGCATTTT. Translation gives CASAGGALLPQHF.

The CDR3 protein is CASSQVPGSGSGNTIYF. The CDR3, as DNA: TGCGCCAGCAGCCAAGTTCCAGGTTCGGGATCTGGAAACACCATATATTTT. The V and J genes are TRBV4-1 and TRBJ1-3, with D unresolved. V was cut by 1 base and J by 1 base, with 14 bases left in between. The V gene's germline CDR1 is MGHRA and CDR2 YSYEKL. CDR3 length: 17 residues.

Only one count was recorded for this clone. J is TRBJ2-7 and V is TRBV6-5, with 8 positions matching TRBD2. Germline V CDR1 and CDR2: MNHEY, SVGAGI. The CDR3 totals 13 residues. V trimming: 5 bases; J trimming: 3 bases; junction bases outside the gene matches: 3. The CDR3 loop reads CASSARGGYEQYF. The DNA for the CDR3 is TGTGCCAGCAGTGCCCGGGGGGGCTACGAGCAGTACTTC.

This chain connects TRBV18 to TRBJ1-3; a weak D match, TRBD1 (6 bases). Germline-derived CDR1 and CDR2 are KGHSH and LQKENI. The V end lost 4 bases, the J end lost 4 bases, and 11 bases lay between the germline ends. This CDR3 region has 14 residues. The CDR3 region has the DNA TGTGCCAGCTCACAAACAGGGTCCGGAAACACCATATATTTT. This codes for CASSQTGSGNTIYF. The full variable domain, in which reference TRBV18 and TRBJ1-3 provide the parts outside the CDR3, is NAGVMQNPRHLVRRRGQEARLRCSPMKGHSHVYWYRQLPEEGLKFMVYLQKENIIDESGMPKERFSAEFPKEGPSILRIQQVVRGDSAAYFCASSQTGSGNTIYFGEGSWLTVV.

The V call is TRBV7-9, the J call TRBJ2-2; 7 positions agree with TRBD1. Trimming removed 1 base from V and 6 bases from J; junction bases left unmatched: 2. CDR3 length: 14 amino acids. Germline V gene sequence: CDR1 SEHNR, CDR2 FQNEAQ (reference sequence). The CDR3 region is CASSLGQGAGELFF. The DNA for the CDR3 is TGTGCCAGCAGCTTAGGACAGGGAGCCGGGGAGCTGTTTTTT.

This clone has only one observation. This chain uses TRBV4-1 with TRBJ1-4, with 10 bases aligning to TRBD1. CDR1 is MGHRA and CDR2 is YSYEKL in the germline V gene. The CDR3 loop spans 16 amino acids. V dropped 4 bases and J dropped 6; count of bases not matched to a gene: 8. CDR3 sequence: CASSRGQGPRDEKLFF. In nucleotides, the CDR3 is TGCGCCAGCAGCCGGGGACAGGGGCCGAGGGATGAAAAACTGTTTTTT.

The chain recombines TRBV5-4 with TRBJ2-5; 9 bases map to TRBD2. Losses at the gene ends were 3 bases for V and 2 bases for J; bases not matched to a gene: 2. Germline V gene sequence: CDR1 SGHNT, CDR2 YYREEE (reference sequence). The CDR3 extends over 14 amino acids. The CDR3 DNA reads TGTGCCAGCAGCTCGGGACTAGCTCAAGAGACCCAGTACTTC. Translation gives CASSSGLAQETQYF.

The genes are TRBV6-6 and TRBJ1-1; tentatively, D is TRBD1 (6 bases). V shed 2 bases and J shed 5 bases, with 12 bases lying between them. This CDR3 has 14 residues. Germline CDR1 reads MNHNY; CDR2 reads SVGAGI (reference sequence). The CDR3 reads CASSYQGGGTEAFF. The CDR3 DNA reads as TGTGCCAGCAGTTACCAGGGAGGGGGTACTGAAGCTTTCTTT.